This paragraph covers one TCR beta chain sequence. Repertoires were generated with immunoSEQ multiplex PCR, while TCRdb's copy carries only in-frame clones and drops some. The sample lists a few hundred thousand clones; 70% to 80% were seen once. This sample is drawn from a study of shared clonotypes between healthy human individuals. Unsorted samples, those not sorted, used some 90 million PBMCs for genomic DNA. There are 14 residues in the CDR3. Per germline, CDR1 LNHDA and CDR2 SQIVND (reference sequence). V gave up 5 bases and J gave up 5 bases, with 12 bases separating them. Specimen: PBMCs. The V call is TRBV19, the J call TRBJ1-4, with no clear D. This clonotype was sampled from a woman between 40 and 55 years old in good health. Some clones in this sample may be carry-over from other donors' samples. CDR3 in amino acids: CASSPPGKNEKLFF. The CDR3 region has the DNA TGTGCCAGTAGTCCCCCTGGGAAGAATGAAAAACTGTTTTTT.